This passage covers 18 T cell receptor beta chains from one sample sequenced in a study of chemoradiotherapy in HPV16-positive cancers. Assay: immunoSEQ multiplex PCR; the TCRdb copy retains only in-frame clones and omits some. The sample holds roughly 6,200 clones; roughly 84% are singletons and the top ten take 5.5% to 6.5%. The sequenced sample was tumor tissue, obtained from a patient who underwent chemoradiotherapy. The receptor source for this set is a human donor with HPV-associated anogenital cancer.

This clone came up once. The chain joins TRBV7-9 to TRBJ2-7; 8 nucleotides agree with TRBD1. This CDR3 is built from 15 residues. The V and J ends lost 5 bases and 0 bases, in that order; junction bases with no gene match: 6. CDR1 SEHNR and CDR2 FQNEAQ come from the germline V gene (reference sequence). Written as DNA, the CDR3 is TGTGCCAGCAGCCAGACAGGGGTTGTCTCCTACGAGCAGTACTTC. Its translation: CASSQTGVVSYEQYF. Full variable domain (remainder filled in from reference TRBV7-9 and TRBJ2-7): DTGVSQNPRHKITKRGQNVTFRCDPISEHNRLYWYRQTLGQGPEFLTYFQNEAQLEKSRLLSDRFSAERPKGSFSTLEIQRTEQGDSAMYLCASSQTGVVSYEQYFGPGTRLTVT.

The chain has TRBV11-3 and TRBJ2-5; the D call may be TRBD1 or TRBD2 (5 bases each). The end of the DNA fits TRBJ2-7 better, so the J call may be wrong. From germline, CDR1 is SGHNT and CDR2 YENEEA. The CDR3 sequence is 15 residues long. The CDR3 DNA reads TGTGCCAGCAGCCTATCCGGGGCAGCCCTCTACGAGCAGTACTTC. It yields the protein CASSLSGAALYEQYF.

This sequence joins TRBV6-5 and TRBJ1-2; 7 bases agree with TRBD1. Germline CDR1 and CDR2: MNHEY and SVGAGI. J lost 3 bases, V lost 6 bases, and 7 bases had no gene match. CDR3 length equals 14 residues. CDR3 nucleotide sequence: TGTGCCAGCAGACCCGCCGGGACAGACTATGGCTACACCTTC. Protein: CASRPAGTDYGYTF.

V gene TRBV19 combines with J gene TRBJ2-7; 12 nucleotides match TRBD2. CDR1 is LNHDA and CDR2 is SQIVND in the germline V gene (reference sequence). This CDR3 has 15 residues. V gave up 1 base and J gave up 6 bases; unmatched junction bases: 4. The CDR3 nucleotides read TGTGCCAGTAGTATAGGGGGACTAGCGGGCCGCGAGCAGTACTTC. It specifies CASSIGGLAGREQYF.

The rearrangement uses TRBV30 and TRBJ2-1; D perhaps matches TRBD1 (6 bases). V lost 4 bases and J lost 5, with 12 bases in between. The germline V gene has CDR1 GTSNPN and CDR2 SVGIG (reference sequence). The CDR3 has 13 residues. The DNA of the CDR3 is TGTGCCTGGAATGGACAGTTCAACAATGAGCAGTTCTTC. Encoded protein: CAWNGQFNNEQFF.

V and J are TRBV7-2 and TRBJ2-3; D possibly corresponds to TRBD2 (6 bases). The V end was cut by 2 bases, the J end by 1 base, with 13 bases between. The CDR3 loop spans 16 amino acids. Germline V CDR1 and CDR2: SGHTA, FQGNSA. This CDR3 reads CASSLQGGARTDTQYF. The CDR3, as DNA: TGTGCCAGCAGCTTACAGGGCGGGGCCCGCACAGATACGCAGTATTTT.

The chain uses TRBV6-5 and TRBJ2-5, with D perhaps assigned TRBD1 or TRBD2 (5 bases each). The germline CDR1 and CDR2 sequences are MNHEY and SVGAGI. CDR3 length: 16 amino acids. V gave up 0 bases and J gave up 4 bases, with 15 bases separating them. DNA of the CDR3: TGTGCCAGCAGTTACTCGAAGGGCCGGGGACGAGAGACCCAGTACTTC. The encoded protein is CASSYSKGRGRETQYF.

The V and J genes are TRBV5-4 and TRBJ2-1; tentative D call: TRBD2 (5 bases). V gave up 0 bases and J gave up 5 bases, with 15 bases separating them. This CDR3 has 16 amino acids. Germline loops: CDR1 SGHNT, CDR2 YYREEE (reference sequence). CDR3 bases: TGTGCCAGCAGCTTGGAGGCTAGCCCTAGGGACAATGAGCAGTTCTTC. Translation gives CASSLEASPRDNEQFF.

J is TRBJ1-2 and V is TRBV28; D might be TRBD1 (6 bases). In germline, CDR1 is MDHEN, CDR2 SYDVKM. The V end was cut by 6 bases, the J end by 6 bases, with 11 bases between. The length of the CDR3 is 12 residues. The chain's CDR3 is CASRRGGDGYTF. CDR3 nucleotide sequence: TGTGCCAGCAGAAGAGGGGGTGATGGCTACACCTTC.

The rearrangement uses TRBV9 and TRBJ2-2; tentatively, D is TRBD1 (5 bases). The CDR3 is made up of 16 amino acids. Per germline, CDR1 SGDLS and CDR2 YYNGEE. Trimming took off 0 bases at V and 6 bases at J, with 15 bases between the two ends. CDR3 DNA: TGTGCCAGCAGCGTAGTTTCGGCAGGGTTGGCCGGGGAGCTGTTTTTT. This sequence encodes CASSVVSAGLAGELFF.

The genes are TRBV7-9 and TRBJ2-5; 9 nucleotides agree with TRBD2. The junction had 8 bases not matched to a gene; V was cut back by 5 bases and J by 4 bases. Germline-derived CDR1 and CDR2 are SEHNR and FQNEAQ (reference sequence). The CDR3 loop spans 15 amino acids. CDR3 protein: CASSRPPGLAETQYF. The CDR3 region has the DNA TGTGCCAGCAGCAGACCACCGGGACTAGCAGAGACCCAGTACTTC.

In DNA, the CDR3 is TGTGCCAGCAGCGTCGGGCCACATACTGAAGCTTTCTTT. Its protein is CASSVGPHTEAFF. The chain uses TRBV9 and TRBJ1-1; unclear D gene. Per the germline V gene, CDR1 is SGDLS and CDR2 is YYNGEE. This CDR3 comprises 13 residues. V lost 2 bases and J lost 5, with 10 bases in between.

The CDR3 is CASSLGQVSSGNTIYF. CDR3 DNA sequence: TGTGCCAGCAGCTTAGGACAGGTCAGCTCTGGAAACACCATATATTTT. The V and J genes are TRBV7-9 and TRBJ1-3, with a tentative D call TRBD1 (6 bases). The CDR3 covers 16 residues. V was shortened by 1 base and J by 0 bases, with 10 bases between the two germline ends. Germline V gene sequence: CDR1 SEHNR, CDR2 FQNEAQ (reference sequence).

The rearrangement uses TRBV5-5 and TRBJ1-1; D unclear. V shed 2 bases and J shed 8 bases, with 10 bases lying between them. The length of the CDR3 is 12 residues. CDR1 is SGHKS, CDR2 YYEKEE, per germline (reference sequence). The CDR3 region has the DNA TGTGCCAGCAGCTTCCGGACGATGGAAGCTTTCTTT. As protein: CASSFRTMEAFF.

This chain uses TRBV30 with TRBJ1-2; D gene uncertain. Germline V CDR1 and CDR2: GTSNPN, SVGIG (reference sequence). The V end was cut by 0 bases, the J end by 9 bases, with 17 bases between. This CDR3 spans 14 amino acids. Here the CDR3 reads CAWSVRYPSGRYTF. The CDR3 DNA reads as TGTGCCTGGAGTGTGAGATATCCGAGCGGTCGCTACACCTTC.

The chain uses TRBV19 and TRBJ1-1; 7 bases map to TRBD1. CDR1 is LNHDA and CDR2 is SQIVND in the germline V gene (reference sequence). Trimming took 4 bases from V and 1 from J; bases not matched to a gene: 9. The CDR3 sequence is 16 residues long. CDR3 amino acids: CASSTPPGQTNTEAFF. The CDR3 nucleotides read TGTGCCAGTAGTACGCCGCCGGGACAGACGAACACTGAAGCTTTCTTT.

This clone appeared a single time. DNA of the CDR3: TGTGCCAGCAGTCCCAGCTCCTACAATGAGCAGTTCTTC. Its protein product is CASSPSSYNEQFF. The chain recombines TRBV6-5 with TRBJ2-1, with no clear D. With 5 bases removed from V and 0 bases from J, the gap between germline ends came to 5 bases. Germline CDR1 MNHEY, CDR2 SVGAGI. The CDR3 sequence is 13 residues long.

This chain links TRBV11-3 with TRBJ2-7, with 10 bases lining up with TRBD2. V lost 5 bases to trimming and J lost 6 bases; unmatched junction nucleotides: 7. The germline gives CDR1 SGHNT, CDR2 YENEEA. There are 14 residues in the CDR3. The CDR3 protein is CASSQAGGGFEQYF. CDR3 bases: TGTGCCAGCAGCCAAGCGGGAGGGGGATTCGAGCAGTACTTC.